The TCR beta chain described here comes from a study of CDR3 diversity in severe acne. Germline CDR1 MGHDK, CDR2 SYGVNS. V was clipped by 1 base and J by 4 bases, with 13 bases between them. This CDR3 has 15 residues. In this sample, this clonotype turned up many times. Via MiXCR, TCRdb re-called the PCR reads, giving one row per CDR3 protein. The table has over 100,000 distinct CDR3 sequences, under 60% seen once. This chain links TRBV25-1 with TRBJ1-2; D may be TRBD1 (5 bases). Sequencing was carried out using blood. The receptor's source is a male donor with acne. CDR3 coding DNA: TGTGCCAGCAGTGAATTTGTCAGGGAGGGCTATGGCTACACCTTC. Translated: CASSEFVREGYGYTF.